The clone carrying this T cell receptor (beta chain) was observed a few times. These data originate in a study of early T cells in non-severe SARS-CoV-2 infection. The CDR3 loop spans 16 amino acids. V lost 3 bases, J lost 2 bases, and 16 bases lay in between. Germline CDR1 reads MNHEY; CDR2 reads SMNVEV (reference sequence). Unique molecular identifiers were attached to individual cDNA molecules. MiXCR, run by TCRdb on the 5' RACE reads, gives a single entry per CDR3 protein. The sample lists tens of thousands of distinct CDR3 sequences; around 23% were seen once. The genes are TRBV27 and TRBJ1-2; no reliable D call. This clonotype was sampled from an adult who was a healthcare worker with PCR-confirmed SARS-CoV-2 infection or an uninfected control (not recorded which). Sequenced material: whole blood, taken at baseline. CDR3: CASSFFPRADNYGYTF. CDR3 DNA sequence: TGTGCCAGCAGTTTCTTCCCCCGGGCAGACAACTATGGCTACACCTTC.